In its sample, the clone carrying this T cell receptor beta chain is medium-sized (0.01 to 0.1%). Its antigen is undetermined. This entry belongs to a study of T cells in localized non-small cell lung cancer. Findings and limits, study-wide: Detection in adjacent lung was observed for a median around 55 of the top 100 tumor clones. Because only a single region of the tumor was sequenced, heterogeneity remains possible. Uninvolved neighboring lung showed the greatest T cell clonality, exceeding tumor.

This table comes from immunoSEQ multiplex PCR, and its TCRdb copy is limited to in-frame clones, with some not included. This table has 3,000 or so clones, around 25% appearing once. V lost 5 bases, J lost 6 bases, and 10 bases stayed unmatched. Germline V gene sequence: CDR1 SGHNT, CDR2 YENEEA. The CDR3 runs 16 residues. The rearrangement joins TRBV11-3 to TRBJ2-1, with 10 bases matching TRBD2. This TCR came from a male donor at least 60 years old with stage II lung adenocarcinoma. The sequenced sample was lung tumor tissue, obtained before any cancer treatment. CDR3 DNA sequence: TGTGCCAGCAGCCTGGCAGGTGCTAGCGGGGGCAATGAGCAGTTCTTC. It yields the protein CASSLAGASGGNEQFF.